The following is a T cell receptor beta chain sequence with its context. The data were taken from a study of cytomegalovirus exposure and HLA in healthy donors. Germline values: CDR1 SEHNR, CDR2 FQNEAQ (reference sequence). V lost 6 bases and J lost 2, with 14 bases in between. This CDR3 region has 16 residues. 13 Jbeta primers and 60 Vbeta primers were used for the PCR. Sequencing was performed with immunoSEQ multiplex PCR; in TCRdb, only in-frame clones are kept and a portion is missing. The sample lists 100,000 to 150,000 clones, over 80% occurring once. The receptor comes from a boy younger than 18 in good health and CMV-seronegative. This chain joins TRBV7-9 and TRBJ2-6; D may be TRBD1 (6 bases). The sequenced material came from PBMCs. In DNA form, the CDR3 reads TGTGCCAGCAGTTCCCGGGACATTCCTGGGGCCAACGTCCTGACTTTC. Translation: CASSSRDIPGANVLTF.